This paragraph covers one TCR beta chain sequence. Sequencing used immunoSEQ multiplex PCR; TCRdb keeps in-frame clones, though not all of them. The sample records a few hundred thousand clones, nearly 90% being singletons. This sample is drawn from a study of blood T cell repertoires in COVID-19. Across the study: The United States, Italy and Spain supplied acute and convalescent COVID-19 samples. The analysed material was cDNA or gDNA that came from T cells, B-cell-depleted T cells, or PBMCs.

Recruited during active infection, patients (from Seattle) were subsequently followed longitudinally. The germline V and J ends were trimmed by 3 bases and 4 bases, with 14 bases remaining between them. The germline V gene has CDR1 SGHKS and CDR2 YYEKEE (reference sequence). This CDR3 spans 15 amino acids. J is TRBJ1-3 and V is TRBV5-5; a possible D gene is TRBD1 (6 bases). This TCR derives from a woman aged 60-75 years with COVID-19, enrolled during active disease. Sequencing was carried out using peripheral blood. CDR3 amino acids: CASSWDIGDGNTIYF. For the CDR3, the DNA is TGTGCCAGCAGCTGGGACATCGGAGACGGAAACACCATATATTTT.